The clone carrying this TCR beta chain was counted between two and nine times. Its antigen remains unknown. The sample comes from a study of T-cell memory formation after mild COVID-19. General study results and limits: CD4/CD8 balance characterized clones contracting day 15 to 85, and CD4+ skew characterized later expanders.

TCRdb independently ran MiXCR on the 5' RACE reads; one entry per CDR3 protein. Among roughly 610,000 distinct CDR3 sequences, approximately 15% were seen once, and the ten largest hold about 7.5%. Sequencing was performed on PBMCs or a T cell subset sorted from them (not recorded which). The sequence came from an adult woman who had mild COVID-19 (a few samples of this study predate the infection). Cell type and time point are not known.

CDR3 loop: CASTSAGSKNIQYF. Written as DNA, the CDR3 is TGTGCCAGCACCTCCGCGGGGAGCAAAAACATTCAGTACTTC. The chain employs TRBV7-9 and TRBJ2-4; possibly TRBD2 for D (6 bases). From germline, CDR1 is SEHNR and CDR2 FQNEAQ (reference sequence). The CDR3 runs 14 residues. Trimming removed 7 bases at V and 3 bases at J, with 13 bases between.